Below, 32 T cell receptor beta chains from the same sample are listed, as sequenced in a study of control samples from healthy donors and cancer patients. Clones were sequenced by immunoSEQ multiplex PCR, and TCRdb holds only the in-frame ones, with some missing. This table holds over 50,000 clones, roughly 95% found once. The material sequenced was blood. Every receptor here comes from a woman younger than 35 in good health.

V usage is TRBV7-2 and J usage is TRBJ1-1; D is possibly TRBD1 (5 bases). CDR1 and CDR2 (germline): SGHTA, FQGNSA. The length of the CDR3 is 14 residues. V was cut by 2 bases and J by 3 bases, with 10 bases left in between. DNA for the CDR3: TGTGCCAGCAGCTTAAAAGGGGCGGACACTGAAGCTTTCTTT. Translated, it gives CASSLKGADTEAFF.

This rearrangement joins TRBV3-1 (or the pseudogene TRBV3-2) to TRBJ2-2; 9 bases match TRBD2. CDR1 and CDR2 (germline): LGHDT, YNNKEL (reference sequence). The CDR3 covers 15 residues. Losses at the gene ends were 4 bases for V and 8 bases for J; bases not matched to a gene: 8. CDR3 DNA sequence: TGTGCCAGCAGCCCCCGGGCTAGCGGGGCAGGGGAGCTGTTTTTT. It codes for CASSPRASGAGELFF.

The chain couples TRBV5-8 to TRBJ2-1; perhaps TRBD2 as D (5 bases). V was trimmed by 4 bases and J by 8 bases, leaving 10 bases between them. Germline lookup yields CDR1 SGHTS and CDR2 YDEGEE. The CDR3 length is 12 residues. The CDR3 reads CASSIGADEQFF. CDR3 DNA sequence: TGTGCCAGCAGCATAGGAGCGGATGAGCAGTTCTTC.

V usage is TRBV18 and J usage is TRBJ2-7; the match to TRBD1 covers 7 bases. The length of the CDR3 is 16 residues. Germline assignment: CDR1 KGHSH and CDR2 LQKENI. The J segment lost 5 bases and the V segment lost 5 bases, leaving 15 bases of the junction unmatched. The CDR3 DNA reads as TGTGCCAGCTCATCCTCCCCCGGGACAGCGGTTAACGAGCAGTACTTC. Its protein product is CASSSSPGTAVNEQYF.

The chain links TRBV6-5 to TRBJ1-6; 7 bases are a match to TRBD1. Trimming cost V 2 bases and J 10 bases; bases outside gene matches: 8. The CDR3 runs to 15 residues. Germline-derived CDR1 and CDR2 are MNHEY and SVGAGI. The CDR3: CASSYEARGVSPLHF. CDR3 sequence (DNA): TGTGCCAGCAGTTACGAAGCCAGGGGGGTCTCACCCCTCCACTTT.

The V and J genes are TRBV2 and TRBJ1-2; D is uncertain. Trimming cost V 7 bases and J 8 bases, with 17 bases left between them. This CDR3 comprises 13 residues. The germline gives CDR1 SNHLY, CDR2 FYNNEI. The chain's CDR3 is CASIRPSREGYTF. The CDR3, as DNA: TGTGCCAGCATCCGCCCGTCTAGGGAAGGCTACACCTTC.

V usage is TRBV24-1 and J usage is TRBJ1-5, with TRBD1 identical over 8 bases. Trimming removed 3 bases from V and 7 bases from J; junction bases left unmatched: 4. Germline CDR1 reads KGHDR; CDR2 reads SFDVKD. The CDR3 length is 14 residues. The chain's CDR3 is CATSDRQGRQPQHF. The CDR3 nucleotides are TGTGCCACCAGTGATCGACAGGGGAGACAGCCCCAGCATTTT.

The rearrangement joins TRBV4-2 to TRBJ1-3; tentative D call: TRBD1 (5 bases). V shed 4 bases and J shed 2 bases, with 15 bases lying between them. CDR3 size: 16 residues. Germline CDR1 LGHNA, CDR2 YNFKEQ. The CDR3 reads CASSRLEGLAGNTIYF. The CDR3 nucleotides read TGTGCCAGCAGCCGTTTAGAGGGGCTGGCTGGAAACACCATATATTTT.

This chain connects TRBV27 to TRBJ1-2; TRBD1 matches 7 bases. The CDR3 contains 17 residues. Losses at the gene ends were 3 bases for V and 4 bases for J; bases not matched to a gene: 14. Germline lookup yields CDR1 MNHEY and CDR2 SMNVEV (reference sequence). The CDR3 DNA reads as TGTGCCAGCAGTTTCAGACAGGGAGCCTTGAGAGGCTATGGCTACACCTTC. Its protein product is CASSFRQGALRGYGYTF.

This chain connects TRBV6-5 to TRBJ1-2, with 8 bases aligning to TRBD1. Germline trimming cut 5 bases from V and 4 bases from J; bases unmatched to any gene: 6. The CDR3 totals 14 residues. Germline V lookup: CDR1 MNHEY, CDR2 SVGAGI. CDR3 loop: CASSTGQGSYGYTF. CDR3 nucleotide sequence: TGTGCCAGCAGTACCGGACAGGGAAGCTATGGCTACACCTTC.

This chain connects TRBV21-1 to TRBJ2-3. TRBV21-1 is recorded as a pseudogene. This CDR3 comprises 18 residues. The CDR3 here is CASSKGGVEEPTTDTQYF. CDR3 DNA: TGTGCCAGCAGCAAAGGAGGGGTGGAGGAACCCACCACAGATACGCAGTATTTT.

This clone was seen just once. The rearrangement joins TRBV19 to TRBJ1-2, with TRBD1 identical over 9 bases. CDR1 is LNHDA, CDR2 SQIVND, per germline (reference sequence). The V segment lost 3 bases and the J segment 2 bases; nucleotides outside the gene matches: 4. The CDR3 sequence is 15 residues long. CDR3 loop: CASSIPGTGNYGYTF. Here the CDR3 DNA reads TGTGCCAGTAGTATCCCTGGGACAGGGAACTATGGCTACACCTTC.

This sequence joins TRBV5-4 and TRBJ2-3; D might be TRBD2 (5 bases). The germline CDR1 and CDR2 sequences are SGHNT and YYREEE (reference sequence). V lost 3 bases to trimming and J lost 0 bases, with 11 bases between them. The CDR3 has 15 amino acids. The CDR3 loop reads CASSSVGSSTDTQYF. CDR3 nucleotides: TGTGCCAGCAGCTCGGTTGGGAGCAGCACAGATACGCAGTATTTT.

The chain links TRBV28 to TRBJ1-5; 7 bases agree with TRBD1. The CDR3 is made up of 15 amino acids. The germline V gene has CDR1 MDHEN and CDR2 SYDVKM. V lost 3 bases to trimming and J lost 2 bases; unmatched junction nucleotides: 4. In DNA, the CDR3 is TGTGCCAGCAGTTTCGAGGGGGCTCGCAATCAGCCCCAGCATTTT. Protein sequence: CASSFEGARNQPQHF.

The gene calls are TRBV9 and TRBJ1-1, with D hard to call. V lost 0 bases to trimming and J lost 0 bases, with 6 bases between them. Looked up from germline, CDR1 is SGDLS and CDR2 is YYNGEE. The CDR3 consists of 14 residues. Here the CDR3 DNA reads TGTGCCAGCAGCGTAGGAGCCTTGAACACTGAAGCTTTCTTT. Translation gives CASSVGALNTEAFF.

The chain combines TRBV7-9 with TRBJ1-3; D perhaps matches TRBD1 (6 bases). V lost 6 bases and J lost 1, with 16 bases in between. Germline V gene sequence: CDR1 SEHNR, CDR2 FQNEAQ (reference sequence). The CDR3 contains 16 residues. The CDR3 DNA reads as TGTGCCAGCAGTCCCGACCCGGGGGCATCTGGAAACACCATATATTTT. It codes for CASSPDPGASGNTIYF.

The chain has TRBV7-6 and TRBJ2-5; D unresolved. Per germline, CDR1 SGHVS and CDR2 FNYEAQ. V was clipped by 3 bases and J by 2 bases, with 7 bases between them. The CDR3 is made up of 13 amino acids. The CDR3 here is CASSLNLQETQYF. The DNA of the CDR3 is TGTGCCAGCAGCTTGAACTTACAAGAGACCCAGTACTTC.

The chain is built from TRBV7-8 and TRBJ1-6, with 9 bases matching TRBD1. Looked up from germline, CDR1 is SGHVS and CDR2 is FQNEAQ. V was clipped by 2 bases and J by 9 bases; unmatched bases: 2. The CDR3 is 14 residues long. The CDR3 nucleotides read TGTGCCAGCAGCTTAACGGGACAGGGTTCACCCCTCCACTTT. This encodes CASSLTGQGSPLHF.

The J gene is TRBJ1-6, the V gene TRBV7-9, with D hard to call. Trimming stripped 1 base from V and 9 bases from J, with 13 bases between. The length of the CDR3 is 15 residues. Looked up from germline, CDR1 is SEHNR and CDR2 is FQNEAQ (reference sequence). The chain's CDR3 is CASSLGLGESSPLHF. The DNA for the CDR3 is TGTGCCAGCAGCTTAGGACTCGGTGAATCTTCACCCCTCCACTTT.

The chain combines TRBV6-2 or TRBV6-3 with TRBJ2-1; D is possibly TRBD1 (5 bases). The CDR3 sequence is 14 residues long. Germline CDR1 is MNHEY and CDR2 is SVGEGT. V was shortened by 5 bases and J by 0 bases, with 8 bases between the two germline ends. The CDR3 DNA sequence: TGTGCCAGCAGTCTTGACAGCTCCTACAATGAGCAGTTCTTC. It translates to CASSLDSSYNEQFF.

The chain links TRBV2 to TRBJ1-1; D unclear. CDR1 SNHLY and CDR2 FYNNEI come from the germline V gene. The CDR3 runs to 14 residues. With 6 bases removed from V and 3 bases from J, the gap between germline ends came to 14 bases. The DNA of the CDR3 is TGTGCCAGCAGCCCCTGGGCGGGAGACACTGAAGCTTTCTTT. Translating it yields CASSPWAGDTEAFF.

The V gene is TRBV6-5, the J gene TRBJ1-2; D is unresolved. The CDR3 sequence is 11 residues long. Trimming shortened V by 2 bases and J by 7 bases, and 5 bases separated the two germline ends. From germline, CDR1 is MNHEY and CDR2 SVGAGI. This CDR3 is CASSYGTGYTF. In DNA, the CDR3 is TGTGCCAGCAGTTACGGTACTGGCTACACCTTC.

The chain links TRBV27 to TRBJ1-6; maybe TRBD1 (6 bases). V lost 4 bases and J lost 7, with 11 bases in between. This CDR3 is 14 amino acids long. Germline-derived CDR1 and CDR2 are MNHEY and SMNVEV (reference sequence). The CDR3 loop is CASSSPTGNSPLHF. The CDR3 nucleotides read TGTGCCAGCAGTTCCCCAACAGGGAATTCACCCCTCCACTTT.

The chain uses TRBV4-1 and TRBJ2-6; D gene ambiguous. This CDR3 is 17 amino acids long. Trimming left V 4 bases short and J 0 bases short, with 13 bases between. Germline V gene data show CDR1 as MGHRA and CDR2 as YSYEKL. As DNA, the CDR3 is TGCGCCAGCAGCCCGAACTTGTTGAGCTCTGGGGCCAACGTCCTGACTTTC. Protein product: CASSPNLLSSGANVLTF.

The genes are TRBV12-3 or TRBV12-4 and TRBJ1-1; D gene unclear. The V and J ends lost 8 bases and 0 bases respectively, with 7 bases between them. The CDR3 runs 12 residues. CDR3 bases: TGTGCCAGCGGGTGGGTGAACACTGAAGCTTTCTTT. The encoded protein is CASGWVNTEAFF.

The CDR3 loop reads CAWSLAGDEQYF. DNA of the CDR3: TGTGCCTGGAGTTTAGCGGGGGACGAGCAGTACTTC. This chain joins TRBV30 and TRBJ2-7; 9 bases are shared with TRBD2. Germline V lookup: CDR1 GTSNPN, CDR2 SVGIG (reference sequence). CDR3 length: 12 residues. V was pared by 2 bases and J by 5 bases, with 1 base of the junction left unmatched.

The CDR3 sequence is CASSVPSSYNEQFF. In DNA, the CDR3 is TGCGCCAGCAGTGTGCCAAGCTCCTACAATGAGCAGTTCTTC. This chain links TRBV10-2 with TRBJ2-1; D gene unclear. The germline V gene encodes CDR1 WSHSY and CDR2 SAAADI. The CDR3 consists of 14 residues. Trimming took 4 bases from V and 0 from J, leaving 7 bases between them.

The genes are TRBV6-2 or TRBV6-3 and TRBJ2-1; 7 nucleotides align to TRBD1. With 0 bases clipped from V and 5 bases from J, the junction kept 4 bases outside the gene matches. From germline, CDR1 is MNHEY and CDR2 SVGEGT. This CDR3 is built from 15 residues. The CDR3 region is CASSYSAGGHNEQFF. As DNA, the CDR3 is TGTGCCAGCAGTTACTCGGCAGGGGGTCACAATGAGCAGTTCTTC.

As concerns this clone: Other nucleotide sequences in the sample specify the same CDR3. The chain links TRBV5-1 to TRBJ2-3, with TRBD1 identical over 11 bases. J was trimmed by 8 bases and V by 1 base; bases with no gene match: 6. This CDR3 is 15 amino acids long. Germline V gene lookup returns CDR1 SGHRS and CDR2 YFSETQ. CDR3 in amino acids: CASSLSGDRGGTQYF. CDR3 in DNA: TGCGCCAGCAGCTTGAGTGGGGACAGGGGGGGTACGCAGTATTTT.

The chain is built from TRBV7-9 and TRBJ1-4; D is unresolved. Trimming removed 7 bases at V and 7 bases at J, with 16 bases between. The CDR3 sequence is 14 residues long. Germline V CDR1 and CDR2: SEHNR, FQNEAQ (reference sequence). The CDR3 sequence: CASKIGVGVEKLFF. The CDR3 nucleotides are TGTGCCAGCAAGATCGGAGTTGGGGTTGAAAAACTGTTTTTT.

V gene TRBV27 combines with J gene TRBJ1-2; D may be TRBD1 (6 bases). This CDR3 spans 15 amino acids. The V gene's germline CDR1 is MNHEY and CDR2 SMNVEV (reference sequence). V was cut by 1 base and J by 4 bases, with 13 bases left in between. For the CDR3, the DNA is TGTGCCAGCAGTTTATATAGGACAGACTTCTATGGCTACACCTTC. Translating it yields CASSLYRTDFYGYTF.

The chain carries TRBV7-9 and TRBJ2-2; a possible D gene is TRBD2 (5 bases). Trimming cost V 5 bases and J 1 base, with 5 bases left between them. The CDR3 runs to 13 residues. Germline loops: CDR1 SEHNR, CDR2 FQNEAQ (reference sequence). The CDR3 is CASSRENTGELFF. Here the CDR3 DNA reads TGTGCCAGCAGCCGGGAGAACACCGGGGAGCTGTTTTTT.